This T cell receptor (beta chain) derives from a study of T cell responses to AZD1222 COVID-19 vaccine. Whole-study findings and limits: Just 5 to 7 AZD1222 recipients were seropositive at baseline.

A note on this clone: Its antigen is as yet unknown. Sequence at one end of the junction differs from germline and may be a read error.

TCRdb's table, derived via immunoSEQ multiplex PCR, lists solely in-frame clones and lacks some. Among some 100,000 clones listed, 80% to 90% were seen once. Germline CDR1 and CDR2: MNHEY and SMNVEV (reference sequence). CDR3 length: 15 amino acids. The receptor's source is an adult who received the AZD1222 COVID-19 vaccine. The sequencing here drew on peripheral blood, taken 28 days after the second AZD1222 dose. The V gene is TRBV27, the J gene TRBJ2-3; 9 bases match TRBD1. This CDR3 reads CASSLWTGGTDTQYF. In nucleotides, the CDR3 is TGTGCCAGCAGCTTATGGACAGGGGGCACAGATACGCAGTATTTT.